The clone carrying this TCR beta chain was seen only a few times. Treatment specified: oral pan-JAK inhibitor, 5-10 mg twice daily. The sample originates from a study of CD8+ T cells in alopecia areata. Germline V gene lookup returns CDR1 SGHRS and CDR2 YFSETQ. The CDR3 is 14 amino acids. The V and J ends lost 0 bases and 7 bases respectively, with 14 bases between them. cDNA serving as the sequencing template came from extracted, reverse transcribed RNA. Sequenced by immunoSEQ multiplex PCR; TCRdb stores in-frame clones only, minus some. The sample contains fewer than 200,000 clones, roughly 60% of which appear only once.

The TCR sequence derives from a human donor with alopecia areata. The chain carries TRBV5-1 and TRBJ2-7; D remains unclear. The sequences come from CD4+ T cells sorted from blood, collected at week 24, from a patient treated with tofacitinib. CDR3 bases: TGCGCCAGCAGCTTGGGACACGCGATCGCGGAGCAGTACTTC. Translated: CASSLGHAIAEQYF.